These T cell receptor beta chains were read from a single sample in a study of T cell clones after liver transplantation. Profiling relied on immunoSEQ multiplex PCR, and the TCRdb table lists in-frame clones only, not all of them. The profile shows fewer than 85,000 clones, around four fifths of them singletons. The specimen was CD4+ T cells from blood, collected at the 22-month timepoint. Every receptor here comes from a human patient who received a liver transplant. These T cells may partly come from the graft donor. Both conserved end residues are part of each CDR3. Fields, in order: D gene, V gene, clone size, J gene, CDR3 protein, CDR3 DNA. A D gene is named only where the DNA matches it firmly. Not every row has a clone size; where given, it reads once, few, many or a size class.

>TRBD1|TRBV4-2|NA|TRBJ2-1
CASSQVIRQGAKGEQFF
TGTGCCAGCAGCCAAGTGATTCGGCAGGGGGCTAAAGGTGAGCAGTTCTTC
>NA|TRBV5-6|NA|TRBJ2-1
CASSFGLASYNEQFF
TGTGCCAGCAGCTTTGGTCTCGCGTCCTACAATGAGCAGTTCTTC
>NA|TRBV6-6|NA|TRBJ1-3
CATARGANTIYF
TGTGCCACCGCCCGCGGGGCGAACACCATATATTTT
>NA|TRBV4-1|NA|TRBJ2-6
CASSQIGLRGRGANVLTF
TGCGCCAGCAGCCAGATAGGACTCCGGGGGCGTGGGGCCAACGTCCTGACTTTC
>NA|TRBV6-5|NA|TRBJ2-7
CASRLEQYF
TGTGCCAGCAGGCTCGAGCAGTACTTC
>TRBD2|TRBV9|NA|TRBJ2-1
CASSVGGRGGSVYNEQFF
TGTGCCAGCAGCGTAGGAGGGCGGGGGGGTTCAGTGTACAATGAGCAGTTCTTC
>TRBD2|TRBV13|once|TRBJ2-2
CASLERGLTGELFF
TGTGCCAGCCTAGAGCGGGGCCTCACCGGGGAGCTGTTTTTT
>TRBD1|TRBV7-2|few|TRBJ2-2
CASSLLGTGGTGELFF
TGTGCCAGCAGCTTATTGGGGACAGGCGGAACCGGGGAGCTGTTTTTT
>NA|TRBV11-1|NA|TRBJ2-5
CASSLLASETQYF
TGTGCCAGCAGCTTATTGGCTAGCGAGACCCAGTACTTC
>TRBD2|TRBV7-8|NA|TRBJ2-1
CASSLRLAGGTNEQFF
TGTGCCAGCAGCCTTAGACTAGCGGGAGGGACGAATGAGCAGTTCTTC
>NA|TRBV7-3|NA|TRBJ2-2
CASSLQLAGELFF
TGTGCCAGCAGCCTCCAACTAGCCGGGGAGCTGTTTTTT
>NA|TRBV15|NA|TRBJ2-5
CATSRDWTQETQYF
TGTGCCACCAGCAGAGATTGGACCCAAGAGACCCAGTACTTC
>NA|TRBV5-6|few|TRBJ1-1
CASSAGSFTTEAFF
TGTGCCAGCAGCGCAGGGAGCTTTACCACTGAAGCTTTCTTT
>NA|TRBV10-3|NA|TRBJ2-3
CAISDSRSDDTQYF
TGTGCCATCAGTGATAGCCGGAGCGACGATACGCAGTATTTT
>NA|TRBV7-2|NA|TRBJ2-7
CASSLDHSSYEQYF
TGTGCCAGCAGCTTAGATCACAGTTCCTACGAGCAGTACTTC
>NA|TRBV30|NA|TRBJ1-4
CAWSRGTREKLFF
TGTGCCTGGAGTCGGGGAACACGCGAAAAACTGTTTTTT
>NA|TRBV6-5|NA|TRBJ1-5
CASSSREGNQPQHF
TGTGCCAGCAGTTCCAGGGAAGGCAATCAGCCCCAGCATTTT
>NA|TRBV5-5|NA|TRBJ1-1
CASSLEAFF
TGTGCCAGCAGCTTGGAGGCTTTCTTT
>TRBD2|TRBV4-1|NA|TRBJ2-5
CASSPTTNPGGQTQYF
TGCGCCAGCAGTCCAACAACAAACCCGGGGGGGCAGACCCAGTACTTC
>NA|TRBV7-3|NA|TRBJ1-6
CASSFGGDNSPLHF
TGTGCCAGCAGCTTCGGGGGAGATAACTCACCCCTCCACTTT
>NA|TRBV27|NA|TRBJ1-6
CASRFGGWNSPLHF
TGTGCCAGCAGGTTTGGGGGTTGGAATTCACCCCTCCACTTT
>NA|TRBV5-1|NA|TRBJ2-5
CASSFGGQETQYF
TGCGCCAGCAGCTTCGGCGGCCAAGAGACCCAGTACTTC
>NA|TRBV4-1|once|TRBJ2-2
CASSPRTPNTGELFF
TGCGCCAGCAGCCCTCGGACACCGAACACCGGGGAGCTGTTTTTT
>TRBD1|TRBV29-1|NA|TRBJ2-7
CSARGGKPGQGNYEQYF
TGCAGCGCACGTGGGGGAAAACCGGGACAGGGAAACTACGAGCAGTACTTC
>NA|TRBV6-5|NA|TRBJ1-1
CASSYSTGPGTEAFF
TGTGCCAGCAGTTACTCGACGGGTCCGGGCACTGAAGCTTTCTTT
>TRBD1|TRBV7-2|NA|TRBJ1-4
CASRGQGGEKLFF
TGTGCCAGCAGGGGACAGGGCGGCGAAAAACTGTTTTTT
>NA|TRBV7-2|NA|TRBJ2-7
CASSDFPGSYEQYF
TGTGCCAGCAGCGACTTTCCAGGTTCCTACGAGCAGTACTTC
>TRBD1|TRBV7-6|NA|TRBJ1-4
CASSSGQTFNEKLFF
TGTGCCAGCAGCTCGGGACAGACTTTTAATGAAAAACTGTTTTTT
>TRBD2|TRBV15|NA|TRBJ2-5
CATSRAAGGGQETQYF
TGTGCCACCAGCAGAGCGGCTGGGGGGGGTCAAGAGACCCAGTACTTC
>TRBD1|TRBV5-1|NA|TRBJ2-1
CASSPGQGGNEQFF
TGCGCCAGCAGCCCTGGACAGGGGGGCAATGAGCAGTTCTTC
>NA|TRBV7-7|NA|TRBJ2-5
CASSQDQETQYF
TGTGCCAGCAGTCAGGACCAAGAGACCCAGTACTTC
>NA|TRBV6-6|NA|TRBJ1-1
CASSASDPGTEAFF
TGTGCCAGCAGCGCATCCGACCCGGGCACTGAAGCTTTCTTT
>NA|TRBV6-5|NA|TRBJ2-3
CASSYRQGRDTQYF
TGTGCCAGCAGTTACCGGCAGGGGAGAGATACGCAGTATTTT
>NA|TRBV6-1|NA|TRBJ1-1
CASSAPQGRNTEAFF
TGTGCCAGCAGTGCACCCCAGGGGAGGAACACTGAAGCTTTCTTT
>NA|TRBV6-4|once|TRBJ2-1
CASSDSPRDAGGKFF
TGTGCCAGCAGTGACTCCCCTAGGGACGCCGGGGGCAAGTTCTTC
>NA|TRBV19|NA|TRBJ2-3
CASSQSRTDTQYF
TGTGCCAGTAGCCAAAGCCGCACAGATACGCAGTATTTT
>TRBD2|TRBV7-3|NA|TRBJ2-2
CASSLGTTSRGTGELFF
TGTGCCAGCAGCTTAGGGACTACCTCCCGGGGGACCGGGGAGCTGTTTTTT
>TRBD1|TRBV28|NA|TRBJ2-7
CASRPQGATYEQYF
TGTGCCAGCAGGCCACAGGGGGCGACCTACGAGCAGTACTTC
>NA|TRBV4-1|once|TRBJ1-2
CASSQGSLVGYTF
TGCGCCAGCAGCCAAGGCAGTTTAGTCGGCTACACCTTC
>NA|TRBV7-3|NA|TRBJ2-7
CASSFEGGREQYF
TGTGCCAGCAGCTTTGAAGGGGGGCGTGAGCAGTACTTC
>TRBD1|TRBV18|few|TRBJ1-2
CASSPGQSNYGYTF
TGTGCCAGCTCACCGGGACAGTCCAACTATGGCTACACCTTC